Listed below are T cell receptor beta chains from one sample, sequenced in a study of blood T cell repertoires in COVID-19. Only in-frame clones appear in the TCRdb table, and some are missing; sequencing was by immunoSEQ multiplex PCR. The repertoire includes about 210,000 clones, 75% to 85% of them detected once, and about 9.3% sits in the top ten. Sequenced input: PBMCs or T cells enriched from blood (not recorded which). The receptor source for this set is a man aged 40-49 years who had recovered from COVID-19. The CDR3 runs from the conserved cysteine through the conserved F or W. A D gene is named only where the DNA matches it firmly. The size field is filled for only some rows; it gives once, few, many or a size class.

>TRBV19|TRBD1|TRBJ1-2|.
CASSMGSSTGATYGYTF
TGTGCCAGTAGTATGGGCTCATCCACAGGGGCTACCTATGGCTACACCTTC
>TRBV2|.|TRBJ1-4|once
CASSENVWAEKLFF
TGTGCCAGCAGTGAAAACGTATGGGCCGAAAAACTGTTTTTT
>TRBV10-1|TRBD1|TRBJ1-5|.
CARFDRDNCHPYSNQPQHF
TGCGCCAGATTCGACAGGGACAATTGCCATCCTTATAGCAATCAGCCCCAGCATTTT
>TRBV27|TRBD2|TRBJ2-1|.
CASSLLGGPHEQFF
TGTGCCAGCAGTTTATTGGGAGGGCCTCATGAGCAGTTCTTC
>TRBV5-1|.|TRBJ2-1|.
CASGLPEEQFF
TGCGCCAGTGGACTCCCGGAGGAGCAGTTCTTC
>TRBV13|TRBD1|TRBJ1-2|.
CASSLGGTGYGYTF
TGTGCCAGCAGCTTAGGCGGGACAGGCTATGGCTACACCTTC
>TRBV28|TRBD1|TRBJ1-3|once
CASINRGFTGNTIYF
TGTGCCAGCATCAACAGGGGCTTCACAGGAAACACCATATATTTT
>TRBV6-5|TRBD1|TRBJ2-2|few
CASRTGQKNTGELFF
TGTGCCAGCAGAACGGGACAGAAGAACACCGGGGAGCTGTTTTTT
>TRBV5-5|TRBD1|TRBJ1-6|.
CASSSRQGLESPLHF
TGTGCCAGCAGCTCCCGACAGGGTTTGGAATCACCCCTCCACTTT
>TRBV15|TRBD1|TRBJ2-3|.
CATSRDRVRGLSDTQYF
TGTGCCACCAGCAGAGATAGGGTCAGGGGGCTTTCAGATACGCAGTATTTT
>TRBV7-8|TRBD2|TRBJ2-1|once
CASSLEGLASYNEQFF
TGTGCCAGCAGCTTAGAAGGACTAGCGTCCTACAATGAGCAGTTCTTC
>TRBV7-8|.|TRBJ1-3|.
CASRQFSGNTIYF
TGTGCTTCAAGACAGTTCTCTGGAAACACCATATATTTT
>TRBV9|TRBD1|TRBJ2-2|few
CASSLRTGANTGELFF
TGTGCCAGCAGCTTACGGACAGGTGCAAACACCGGGGAGCTGTTTTTT
>TRBV18|TRBD1|TRBJ1-6|once
CASSPWGQGSSYNSPLHF
TGTGCCAGCTCACCCTGGGGACAGGGGAGCTCCTATAATTCACCCCTCCACTTT
>TRBV7-8|TRBD1|TRBJ1-2|.
CASSSLPRTGAYYGYTF
TGTGCCAGCAGCTCCCTTCCACGGACAGGGGCTTACTATGGCTACACCTTC
>TRBV2|TRBD1|TRBJ1-6|.
CASRGQTGLPLLHF
TGTGCCAGCAGGGGACAGACAGGCCTCCCATTACTCCACTTT
>TRBV9|.|TRBJ2-3|.
CASSVDQRSTDTQYF
TGTGCCAGCAGCGTAGATCAGCGGAGCACAGATACGCAGTATTTT
>TRBV6-5|.|TRBJ1-2|.
CASSYSSLEGYTF
TGTGCCAGCAGTTACTCGTCCTTGGAGGGCTACACCTTC
>TRBV29-1|TRBD1|TRBJ1-1|.
CSVVRTGAEAFF
TGCAGCGTCGTAAGGACAGGGGCTGAAGCTTTCTTT
>TRBV12-3/TRBV12-4|.|TRBJ2-2|.
CASTDSFGELFF
TGTGCCAGCACTGACAGCTTCGGGGAGCTGTTTTTT
>TRBV30|TRBD2|TRBJ2-7|.
CAWSGGSPSSYEQYF
TGTGCCTGGAGCGGGGGGAGTCCGAGCTCCTACGAGCAGTACTTC
>TRBV3-1/TRBV3-2|TRBD1|TRBJ2-1|.
CASSQVGTGIFEQFF
TGTGCCAGCAGCCAAGTAGGGACAGGGATCTTTGAGCAGTTCTTC
>TRBV11-2|.|TRBJ1-2|.
CASQGGDGYTF
TGTGCCAGCCAAGGGGGGGATGGCTACACCTTC
>TRBV27|.|TRBJ2-7|.
CASSLRVSYEQYF
TGTGCCAGCAGTTTGAGAGTCTCCTACGAGCAGTACTTC
>TRBV7-2|.|TRBJ1-1|.
CASSSWRVSTEAFF
TGTGCCAGCAGCTCCTGGCGGGTCTCTACTGAAGCTTTCTTT
>TRBV19|.|TRBJ1-4|.
CAILRQVNEKLFF
TGTGCCATCCTCAGACAGGTTAATGAAAAACTGTTTTTT
>TRBV9|.|TRBJ1-2|.
CASSPSEGRRGYTF
TGTGCCAGCAGCCCTAGTGAGGGCCGGCGGGGCTACACCTTC
>TRBV5-1|.|TRBJ2-2|.
CASSLAEELFF
TGCGCCAGCAGCTTGGCAGAGGAGCTGTTTTTT
>TRBV28|TRBD2|TRBJ2-5|once
CASKRLAGLLGETQYF
TGTGCCAGCAAGAGACTAGCGGGGCTGTTAGGGGAGACCCAGTACTTC
>TRBV5-4|TRBD2|TRBJ2-2|once
CASSPGGVAGELFF
TGTGCCAGCAGCCCGGGGGGGGTCGCCGGGGAGCTGTTTTTT
>TRBV6-6|.|TRBJ1-1|.
CASSYPHTVNTEAFF
TGTGCCAGCAGTTACCCCCACACAGTGAACACTGAAGCTTTCTTT
>TRBV19|.|TRBJ2-7|.
CASSPRNYYEQYF
TGTGCCAGTAGTCCGAGAAATTACTACGAGCAGTACTTC
>TRBV3-1/TRBV3-2|TRBD1|TRBJ2-7|.
CASSQGQGSEQYF
TGTGCCAGCAGCCAGGGACAGGGGAGCGAGCAGTACTTC
>TRBV5-1|TRBD1|TRBJ2-5|.
CASSQQGARETQYF
TGCGCCAGCAGCCAACAGGGGGCGCGAGAGACCCAGTACTTC
>TRBV5-6|.|TRBJ1-1|.
CASSLVGSRSGQAFF
TGTGCCAGCAGCTTGGTCGGCAGCAGATCAGGGCAAGCTTTCTTT
>TRBV18|TRBD1|TRBJ1-1|.
CASSSGTGGTEAFF
TGTGCCAGCTCATCCGGGACAGGGGGCACTGAAGCTTTCTTT
>TRBV20-1|.|TRBJ1-2|.
CSARERKGYTF
TGCAGTGCTAGAGAGAGAAAAGGCTACACCTTC
>TRBV7-9|TRBD1|TRBJ2-4|.
CASSLAGQGLAKNIQYF
TGTGCCAGCAGCTTGGCCGGACAGGGGCTAGCCAAAAACATTCAGTACTTC
>TRBV4-1|TRBD1|TRBJ2-7|.
CASSQQQGAPYEQYF
TGCGCCAGCAGCCAACAACAGGGGGCCCCCTACGAGCAGTACTTC
>TRBV18|.|TRBJ1-1|.
CASSGQGSTEAFF
TGTGCCAGCTCAGGGCAGGGAAGCACTGAAGCTTTCTTT
>TRBV10-3|TRBD2|TRBJ2-7|.
CAISALSGRGEQYF
TGTGCCATCAGTGCGCTTAGCGGGAGGGGGGAGCAGTACTTC
>TRBV12-3/TRBV12-4|TRBD1|TRBJ1-3|.
CASLPGQGNTIYF
TGTGCCAGTCTACCGGGACAGGGAAACACCATATATTTT
>TRBV11-2|TRBD2|TRBJ2-1|.
CASSLLSSGRGEQFF
TGTGCCAGCAGCTTATTGTCTAGCGGGAGGGGGGAGCAGTTCTTC
>TRBV7-9|.|TRBJ2-7|.
CASSTDGGSYEQYF
TGTGCCAGCAGCACGGACGGGGGATCCTACGAGCAGTACTTC
>TRBV7-9|TRBD1|TRBJ1-6|once
CASSPMTGASSYNSPLHF
TGTGCCAGCAGCCCGATGACAGGGGCGAGCTCCTATAATTCACCCCTCCACTTT
>TRBV6-5|.|TRBJ1-1|once
CATSGHQNTEAFF
TGTGCCACCTCGGGACATCAGAACACTGAAGCTTTCTTT
>TRBV11-2|TRBD1|TRBJ1-4|many
CASSFDRDREKLFF
TGTGCCAGCAGCTTCGACAGGGATCGGGAAAAACTGTTTTTT
>TRBV19|TRBD1|TRBJ1-2|many
CASSSLRGQLNYGYTF
TGTGCCAGTAGTAGCCTAAGGGGGCAGCTTAACTATGGCTACACCTTC
>TRBV29-1|.|TRBJ2-1|.
CSVVPGQTYNEQFF
TGCAGCGTTGTCCCCGGACAGACCTACAATGAGCAGTTCTTC
>TRBV4-1|.|TRBJ1-2|.
CASSLSTAGYYGYTF
TGCGCCAGCAGCCTGTCTACGGCAGGCTATTATGGCTACACCTTC
>TRBV4-2|TRBD2|TRBJ2-1|once
CASSQFRGGQNNEQFF
TGTGCCAGCAGCCAATTTCGGGGGGGGCAGAACAATGAGCAGTTCTTC
>TRBV30|.|TRBJ2-2|.
CAWSRQDYTGELFF
TGTGCCTGGAGTAGGCAGGACTACACCGGGGAGCTGTTTTTT
>TRBV3-1/TRBV3-2|.|TRBJ2-3|.
CASSQRLLLSTYTQYF
TGTGCCAGCAGCCAAAGACTACTACTAAGCACTTATACGCAGTATTTT